This is a list of T cell receptor beta chains from one sample in a study of Ad26.COV2.S vaccination and SARS-CoV-2 variants. Clones were sequenced by immunoSEQ multiplex PCR, and TCRdb holds only the in-frame ones, with some missing. Here the sample spans about 480,000 clones, around 88% being singletons. The sequences come from peripheral blood, collected in a trial of Ad26.COV2.S vaccine versus placebo. These receptors came from a person aged 18-65 years who received the Ad26.COV2.S COVID-19 vaccine or a placebo. The CDR3 runs from the conserved cysteine through the conserved F or W.

TRBV6-5 | CASSTGTGAYEQYF
TRBV3-1/TRBV3-2 | CASSLKRGNTDTQYF
TRBV7-8 | CASSLEAGVNQPQHF
TRBV4-3 | CASSHVLMRLLYSNQPQHF
TRBV5-1 | CASSLGGYDNEKLFF
TRBV30 | CAWNRGTGEKLFF
TRBV9 | CASSVVAGYTDTQYF
TRBV5-8 | CASSLVHTAGSSYEQYF
TRBV5-1 | CASSTLLGLQETQYF
TRBV4-2 | CASSQAVPGLYANTGELFF
TRBV9 | CASSVATGTGMGGELFF
TRBV6-5 | CASSRTGTQPQHF
TRBV18 | CASSRQGPRSSYEQYF
TRBV27 | CASSLQTGTGITEQFF
TRBV2 | CASSGGGQFF
TRBV28 | CASSLQGPGADTQYF
TRBV6-4 | CASSVGPENSPLHF
TRBV7-2 | CASSLERTNTGELFF
TRBV19 | CASSSQADVGEQYF
TRBV7-2 | CASSLGTPGSPLHF
TRBV7-8 | CASTGVTGGEQYF
TRBV7-2 | CASSALWSAGEQFF
TRBV12-3/TRBV12-4 | CASSNRVGGYTF
TRBV12-3/TRBV12-4 | CASSTVGALHF
TRBV3-1/TRBV3-2 | CASSPPSVNEAFF
TRBV6-5 | CASKAEEYSSYEQYF
TRBV7-9 | CASSRQSNQPQHF
TRBV4-1 | CASSQGTGEPQHF
TRBV28 | CASRASYEQYF